This is a list of T cell receptor beta chains from one sample in a study of graft-versus-host responses after intestinal transplantation. Their specific antigens are unknown. The data were produced by immunoSEQ multiplex PCR, yet TCRdb's version contains in-frame clones alone and is incomplete. This sample yields tens of thousands of clones, of which 88% are seen a single time; about 0.27% belongs to the top ten. Source: unstimulated CD4+ T cells sorted from spleen or lymph node cells, taken before transplant. These TCRs come from a human donor who was the organ donor for an intestinal transplant. The CDR3 runs from the conserved cysteine through the conserved F or W. Each record gives: V gene, J gene, CDR3 length, CDR3 protein.

V gene: TRBV4-1
J gene: TRBJ2-1
CDR3 length: 16
CDR3 protein: CASSRHDRGPYNEQFF

V gene: TRBV7-2
J gene: TRBJ2-6
CDR3 length: 16
CDR3 protein: CASSSSAGSGANVLTF

V gene: TRBV29-1
J gene: TRBJ2-1
CDR3 length: 14
CDR3 protein: CSVLRSGSGNEQFF

V gene: TRBV19
J gene: TRBJ2-4
CDR3 length: 17
CDR3 protein: CASDPGLAFGSKNIQYF

V gene: TRBV5-1
J gene: TRBJ1-2
CDR3 length: 15
CDR3 protein: CASSLDRAAHHGYTF

V gene: TRBV15
J gene: TRBJ2-5
CDR3 length: 15
CDR3 protein: CATSRDAGEEETQYF

V gene: TRBV4-1
J gene: TRBJ2-2
CDR3 length: 17
CDR3 protein: CASSQASGLSNTGELFF

V gene: TRBV7-9
J gene: TRBJ2-7
CDR3 length: 14
CDR3 protein: CASSFSAGGHEQYF

V gene: TRBV6-5
J gene: TRBJ1-6
CDR3 length: 14
CDR3 protein: CASSYSTGNSPLHF

V gene: TRBV9
J gene: TRBJ2-3
CDR3 length: 17
CDR3 protein: CASSVEKAGGPGDTQYF

V gene: TRBV4-1
J gene: TRBJ2-7
CDR3 length: 14
CDR3 protein: CASSRGQGDDEQYF

V gene: TRBV2
J gene: TRBJ2-1
CDR3 length: 12
CDR3 protein: CASIGGIVEQFF

V gene: TRBV7-2
J gene: TRBJ2-1
CDR3 length: 16
CDR3 protein: CASRDVSGGPHNEQFF

V gene: TRBV2
J gene: TRBJ2-2
CDR3 length: 15
CDR3 protein: CASSSDRGYFGELFF

V gene: TRBV2
J gene: TRBJ2-2
CDR3 length: 14
CDR3 protein: CASSATETTGELFF

V gene: TRBV10-3
J gene: TRBJ1-3
CDR3 length: 13
CDR3 protein: CATYGGTGNTIYF

V gene: TRBV2
J gene: TRBJ1-2
CDR3 length: 13
CDR3 protein: CASGRGKNYGYTF

V gene: TRBV15
J gene: TRBJ1-2
CDR3 length: 13
CDR3 protein: CATSRAMNYGYTF

V gene: TRBV7-3
J gene: TRBJ2-5
CDR3 length: 15
CDR3 protein: CASSLMPSSPETQYF